Presented here are 29 T cell receptor beta chains from one specimen sequenced in a study of tumor and adjacent non-tumor tissue in lung cancer (dated by TCRdb to between 2017 and 2018). To prepare the library, multiplex PCR was applied. Data came from an Illumina HiSeq 2500. TCRbeta libraries were constructed through three rounds of nested PCR with primers (Table S4) according to protocols modified from ARM-PCR. TCRdb ran its own pipeline on the public reads, namely fastp trimming at Q25 and MiXCR clone calling, and kept in-frame beta chains. Every CDR3 protein is listed once, alongside the most common genes and DNA of its rows. The sample table holds about 80,000 distinct CDR3 sequences, of which roughly 80% were seen once. The top ten constitute roughly half of the sample. RNA was isolated from bulk, unsorted tissue, and RNA quality was assessed with a NanoDrop ND-1000 and an Agilent 2100. For the normal lung samples, distant non-tumor tissue was collected more than 3 cm away from the tumor edge.

Material: distant non-tumor lung tissue. The origin of the receptors is a man aged 60-69 years with non-small cell lung cancer.

This chain uses TRBV11-2 with TRBJ2-7; TRBD2 matches 11 bases. Germline values: CDR1 SGHAT, CDR2 FQNNGV. CDR3 length: 17 residues. Losses at the gene ends were 4 bases for V and 3 bases for J; bases not matched to a gene: 11. This CDR3 is CASSSVGLAEWGYEQYF. The CDR3 DNA reads as TGTGCCAGCAGCTCCGTGGGACTAGCGGAGTGGGGCTACGAGCAGTACTTC.

This chain joins TRBV20-1 and TRBJ2-7, with a tentative D call TRBD2 (6 bases). Trimming shortened V by 1 base and J by 5 bases, and 15 bases separated the two germline ends. CDR3 length: 14 residues. CDR1 and CDR2 (germline): DFQATT, SNEGSKA (reference sequence). Here the CDR3 reads CSARVVGGPDEQYF. The CDR3 coding sequence is TGCAGTGCTAGAGTAGTAGGAGGGCCAGACGAGCAGTACTTC.

This clonotype showed up just once. No DNA is shown, since the ends of the CDR3 on it are uncertain; the CDR3 is the one TCRdb lists. J is TRBJ1-1 and V is TRBV11-2; TRBD1, the D gene given by the table, was not confirmed from the DNA. The CDR3 is made up of 14 amino acids, end residues included. Germline values: CDR1 SGHAT, CDR2 FQNNGV. CDR3 amino acids: CASSIVGGGTEAFF.

Details on this clonotype: A much bigger clone sits one base away, suggesting this may be a read error. This CDR3 reads CASSLVGGSNEQIF. CDR3 coding DNA: TGTGCCAGCAGCTTAGTTGGGGGATCGAATGAGCAGATCTTC. The V gene is TRBV7-3, the J gene TRBJ2-1; either TRBD1 or TRBD2 may supply D (5 bases each). CDR1 and CDR2 (germline): SGHTA, FQGTGA. This CDR3 is built from 14 residues.

As to this clonotype: Just one base apart from a much larger clone, this may be a read error. The J gene is TRBJ2-7, the V gene TRBV28; TRBD1 aligns across 7 bases. The V gene end was trimmed by 8 bases and the J gene end by 5 bases; junction bases not matched to a gene: 12. CDR3 length: 14 amino acids. CDR1 is MDHEN, CDR2 SYDVKM, per germline. The chain's CDR3 is CASGLTDRVNEQYF. The CDR3 region has the DNA TGTGCCAGCGGATTAACAGACAGGGTAAACGAGCAGTACTTC. Supplemented by reference TRBV28 and TRBJ2-7, the full variable domain reads DVKVTQSSRYLVKRTGEKVFLECVQDMDHENMFWYRQDPGLGLRLIYFSYDVKMKEKGDIPEGYSVSREKKERFSLILESASTNQTSMYLCASGLTDRVNEQYFGPGTRLTVT.

In this sample, this clonotype turned up many times. The gene calls are TRBV6-6 and TRBJ2-7, with D uncertain. The CDR3 length is 12 residues. CDR1 is MNHNY and CDR2 is SVGAGI in the germline V gene (reference sequence). V lost 5 bases, J lost 3 bases, and 8 bases lay in between. In nucleotides, the CDR3 is TGTGCCAGCAGTCCGAGTTACTACGAGCAGTACTTC. Protein: CASSPSYYEQYF.

On this clonotype itself: Since no conserved phenylalanine or tryptophan closes the CDR3, a read error is the likely cause. The DNA is left out, because the CDR3 cannot be placed on it with certainty; the CDR3 is given as TCRdb lists it. The chain has TRBV13 and TRBJ2-7; the table calls TRBD1, which could not be checked here. CDR1 and CDR2 (germline): PRHDT, FYEKMQ (reference sequence). 14 amino acids form the CDR3, both terminal residues included. CDR3 amino acids: CASSTTGTGDERYY.

Comments on this clonotype: The junction departs from the called germline gene at one end, perhaps through a read error. V usage is TRBV12-3 or TRBV12-4 and J usage is TRBJ2-5; D is tentatively TRBD1 or TRBD2 (5 bases each). The CDR3 has 11 residues. The CDR3 protein is CANSLEGTQNF. For the CDR3, the DNA is TGCGCTAACAGTCTCGAGGGGACCCAGAACTTC.

Remarks on this clonotype: Given the absence of the conserved phenylalanine or tryptophan at the CDR3 end, a read error is likely. V and J are TRBV20-1 and TRBJ2-3; D is possibly TRBD1 (5 bases). The ends were cut back, 1 base at V and 6 bases at J, with 11 bases in the middle. In germline, CDR1 is DFQATT, CDR2 SNEGSKA (reference sequence). The CDR3 extends over 13 amino acids. Here the CDR3 reads CSARGGLGDTQYY. The DNA of the CDR3 is TGCAGTGCTAGAGGGGGCCTAGGCGATACGCAGTATTAT.

This chain joins TRBV10-1 and TRBJ2-7; 7 bases agree with TRBD2. V shed 10 bases, J shed 4 bases, and the junction held 16 bases outside the gene matches. The CDR3 spans 15 residues. Germline V CDR1 and CDR2: WNHNN, SYGVQD (reference sequence). Written as DNA, the CDR3 is TGCGCCACCGCCGAGGGGAGGGCCATGCGGTACGAGCAGTACGTC. Residues: CATAEGRAMRYEQYV.

A few counts support this clonotype. Sequence at one end of the junction differs from germline and may be a read error. J is TRBJ2-5 and V is TRBV11-3; D unclear. Germline V gene sequence: CDR1 SGHNT, CDR2 YENEEA. The CDR3 loop spans 13 amino acids. CDR3 coding DNA: TGTGCCAGCTCCGGGTCCGTGCCCCGGACCCAGTATTTC. As protein: CASSGSVPRTQYF.

In the case of this clonotype: One end of the junction varies from germline; a read error may be responsible. The chain couples TRBV11-2 to TRBJ2-5; 8 nucleotides line up with TRBD1. The germline CDR1 and CDR2 sequences are SGHAT and FQNNGV. The CDR3 totals 13 residues. The CDR3, as DNA: TGTACCAGCAACTCTACAGGGGGGGAGACCCAGTACTTC. Translating it yields CTSNSTGGETQYF.

A single count supports this clonotype. Its ends do not fully match the called genes, so a read error is possible. The rearrangement uses TRBV6-6 and TRBJ2-1, with TRBD1 as a possible D gene (5 bases). This CDR3 contains 15 residues. In germline, CDR1 is MNHNY, CDR2 SVGAGI (reference sequence). CDR3 sequence: CACSWGSGAYNEQFF. DNA for the CDR3: TGTGCCTGCAGTTGGGGCAGTGGGGCCTACAATGAGCAGTTCTTC.

Concerning this clonotype: At one boundary the junction diverges from the germline segment, which might be a read error. V gene TRBV11-2 combines with J gene TRBJ1-2; D possibly corresponds to TRBD1 (5 bases). The CDR3 is made up of 15 amino acids. Looked up from germline, CDR1 is SGHAT and CDR2 is FQNNGV. CDR3 DNA: TGTGCCAGCACCTCCCTTTGGGGCGGAGCCTTCGGCTACGCCTTC. Its protein product is CASTSLWGGAFGYAF.

With respect to this clonotype: This may be a read error: a much more frequent sequence differs by one nucleotide. The final CDR3 position lacks the conserved phenylalanine or tryptophan, pointing to a likely read error. The CDR3 here is CASSQAGGTGAYEQYS. The CDR3 DNA follows: TGCGCCAGCAGCCAAGCCGGAGGGACAGGGGCCTACGAGCAGTACTCC. The gene calls are TRBV4-3 and TRBJ2-7; 10 bases match TRBD1. Per the germline V gene, CDR1 is LGHNA and CDR2 is YSLEER. The junction had 5 bases not matched to a gene; V was cut back by 1 base and J by 2 bases. This CDR3 is built from 16 residues.

As to this clonotype: The junction departs from germline at one end; a sequencing error may be responsible. This chain uses TRBV24-1 with TRBJ2-2; TRBD1 aligns across 9 bases. Germline values: CDR1 KGHDR, CDR2 SFDVKD. The CDR3 sequence is 16 residues long. The CDR3 nucleotides are TGTGCCACCAGTGCGCCCGGGACAGGGTACACCGGGGAGCTGTTTTTC. Encoded protein: CATSAPGTGYTGELFF.

The sample holds a few counts of this clonotype. A much bigger clone sits one base away, suggesting this may be a read error. V is TRBV6-5 and J is TRBJ2-5; possibly TRBD1 for D (5 bases). Germline values: CDR1 MNHEY, CDR2 SVGAGI. The CDR3 extends over 16 amino acids. Trimming removed 5 bases from V and 1 base from J, with 17 bases in between. This CDR3 reads CASSNPQQAAQETQYF. In DNA, the CDR3 is TGTGCCAGCAGTAACCCCCAACAGGCAGCCCAAGAGACCCAGTACTTC.

Notes on this clonotype: At one end the junction does not follow the germline gene, possibly because of a read error. V usage is TRBV11-2 and J usage is TRBJ2-5, with D perhaps TRBD1 (6 bases). Germline V gene data show CDR1 as SGHAT and CDR2 as FQNNGV. CDR3 length equals 16 residues. The CDR3 is CASSPTMWGPKETHYF. As DNA, the CDR3 is TGTGCCAGCAGCCCCACAATGTGGGGGCCAAAGGAGACCCATTACTTC.

On this clonotype: It is likely a read error, because the conserved phenylalanine at the end of the CDR3 is missing. The rearrangement links TRBV28 to TRBJ2-5, with D hard to call. CDR3 size: 12 residues. V was pared by 6 bases and J by 5 bases, with 10 bases between. Germline V gives CDR1 MDHEN, CDR2 SYDVKM. CDR3 loop: CASSRSQETQYI. For the CDR3, the DNA is TGTGCCAGCAGCCGGTCCCAGGAGACCCAGTACATC.

Comment on this clonotype: An end of the junction does not agree with germline; a read error may underlie this. The J gene is TRBJ2-6, the V gene TRBV6-5; TRBD2 matches 10 bases. Germline V lookup: CDR1 MNHEY, CDR2 SVGAGI. The CDR3 covers 17 residues. CDR3 coding DNA: TGTGCCAGCAGCCTAGCGGGAGCCAGCTCTTGCGCCAACGTCCTGATTTTC. Translation gives CASSLAGASSCANVLIF.

About this clonotype: Because it lacks the conserved phenylalanine or tryptophan at the end, this CDR3 is likely a read error. J is TRBJ2-1 and V is TRBV29-1; 9 bases are shared with TRBD2. Looked up from germline, CDR1 is SQVTM and CDR2 is ANQGSEA. The CDR3 runs to 13 residues. The ends lost 7 bases at V and 5 bases at J; junction bases unmatched: 6. The DNA of the CDR3 is TGCAGCGGGAACAAGCGGGGGGACAATGAGCAGTTCTCC. Amino acids: CSGNKRGDNEQFS.

The chain combines TRBV29-1 with TRBJ1-4; 8 nucleotides align to TRBD1. The CDR3 is 13 residues long. Germline-derived CDR1 and CDR2 are SQVTM and ANQGSEA. Trimming took 8 bases from V and 4 from J; bases not matched to a gene: 6. CDR3: CSLRDRLNEKLFF. DNA for the CDR3: TGCAGCCTCCGGGACAGGCTTAATGAAAAACTGTTTTTT.

On this clonotype itself: One junction end does not reproduce the germline sequence, and a read error may be involved. The V and J genes are TRBV6-5 and TRBJ2-1; 8 bases match TRBD2. This CDR3 is built from 15 residues. Germline values: CDR1 MNHEY, CDR2 SVGAGI. CDR3 sequence: CVSSYGGRSSNEQFF. The CDR3 bases are TGTGTCAGCAGTTACGGCGGGAGGTCCAGTAATGAGCAGTTCTTC.

On this clonotype: An end of the junction does not agree with germline; a read error may underlie this. The CDR3 spells CTSSSMGEEIQYF. The CDR3 bases are TGTACCAGCAGCTCTATGGGGGAAGAGATCCAGTACTTC. V and J are TRBV11-2 and TRBJ2-5, with D perhaps given as TRBD1 or TRBD2 (5 bases each). Germline V gives CDR1 SGHAT, CDR2 FQNNGV. This CDR3 has 13 amino acids.

In its sample, this clonotype was seen many times. V and J are TRBV11-2 and TRBJ2-2; 7 bases are shared with TRBD2. Germline V gene lookup returns CDR1 SGHAT and CDR2 FQNNGV. The CDR3 runs to 15 residues. V dropped 3 bases and J dropped 5; count of bases not matched to a gene: 6. The CDR3 region has the DNA TGTGCCAGCAGCTTCAGCGGGGCCGTGACCGGGGAGCTGTTTTTT. This translates into CASSFSGAVTGELFF.

On this clonotype: Mismatch with germline at one junction end may stem from a read error. V and J are TRBV6-5 and TRBJ2-1; D is unresolved. CDR1 MNHEY and CDR2 SVGAGI come from the germline V gene. The CDR3 is 12 residues long. The chain's CDR3 is CASSRTNNEQLF. CDR3 coding DNA: TGTGCCAGTAGTCGGACGAACAATGAGCAGCTCTTC.

For this clonotype: Relative to the germline gene, one junction end is altered; a read error may explain this. This CDR3 reads CPSILVPQRSSNEKLFF. The CDR3 coding sequence is TGTCCCAGCATCTTAGTCCCGCAGCGTAGTTCTAATGAAAAACTGTTTTTT. The chain has TRBV11-2 and TRBJ1-4, with D unresolved. The germline gives CDR1 SGHAT, CDR2 FQNNGV. The CDR3 covers 17 residues. Full variable domain (outside the CDR3, taken from reference TRBV11-2 and TRBJ1-4): EAGVAQSPRYKIIEKRQSVAFWCNPISGHATLYWYQQILGQGPKLLIQFQNNGVVDDSQLPKDRFSAERLKGVDSTLKIQPAKLEDSAVYLCPSILVPQRSSNEKLFFGSGTQLSVL.

Turning to this clonotype: An end of the junction does not agree with germline; a read error may underlie this. V gene TRBV11-2 combines with J gene TRBJ1-6; D not certain. This CDR3 spans 15 amino acids. From germline, CDR1 is SGHAT and CDR2 FQNNGV. Here the CDR3 reads CASSFGGDNNSPLHF. In DNA form, the CDR3 reads TGTGCCAGTAGCTTTGGAGGCGACAATAATTCACCCCTCCACTTT.

J is TRBJ2-5 and V is TRBV11-2; TRBD2 matches 8 bases. J was trimmed by 8 bases and V by 4 bases; bases with no gene match: 15. The germline V gene encodes CDR1 SGHAT and CDR2 FQNNGV. The CDR3 consists of 16 residues. The CDR3 protein is CASSSATGGPKDTQYF. In DNA form, the CDR3 reads TGTGCCAGCAGCTCCGCAACGGGGGGGCCAAAGGACACCCAGTACTTC. Full variable domain (outside the CDR3, taken from reference TRBV11-2 and TRBJ2-5): EAGVAQSPRYKIIEKRQSVAFWCNPISGHATLYWYQQILGQGPKLLIQFQNNGVVDDSQLPKDRFSAERLKGVDSTLKIQPAKLEDSAVYLCASSSATGGPKDTQYFGPGTRLLVL.